What follows are 2 T cell receptor beta chains derived from one specimen sequenced in a study of T cell responses to AZD1222 COVID-19 vaccine. This table comes from immunoSEQ multiplex PCR, and its TCRdb copy is limited to in-frame clones, with some not included. The repertoire consists of approximately 46,000 clones, with approximately 90% occurring once and the leading ten covering 1.1%. The source material was peripheral blood, sampled 28 days after the second AZD1222 dose. These receptors originate from an adult who received the AZD1222 COVID-19 vaccine.

This clone has only one observation. This rearrangement joins TRBV18 to TRBJ2-3; 8 nucleotides align to TRBD1. J gave up 6 bases and V 3 bases, and 2 bases lay outside the gene matches. Germline loops: CDR1 KGHSH, CDR2 LQKENI. The length of the CDR3 is 13 residues. In DNA form, the CDR3 reads TGTGCCAGCTCACCGACAGGGGCGGATACGCAGTATTTT. Protein sequence: CASSPTGADTQYF.

J is TRBJ2-1 and V is TRBV11-3; D remains unclear. Trimming removed 7 bases from V and 8 bases from J, with 6 bases in between. The CDR3 spans 10 residues. Germline V gene sequence: CDR1 SGHNT, CDR2 YENEEA. CDR3 protein: CASTADEQFF. CDR3 DNA: TGTGCCAGCACGGCGGATGAGCAGTTCTTC.